Listed below are T cell receptor beta chains from one sample, sequenced in a study of T cell repertoires in cytomegalovirus infection. TCRdb re-derived calls from the reads in MiXCR, one entry per CDR3 protein. The data hold around 740,000 distinct CDR3 sequences, with roughly a third observed a single time. Sequencing was performed on PBMCs. The receptors were gathered from a human donor in good health (CMV status not recorded). Some clones in this sample may be carry-over from other donors' samples. Both conserved end residues are part of each CDR3. The D gene is left open where the match is weak. Clone size, where shown, is once, few, many, or a class for clones that have expanded.

abundance | j_gene | v_gene | d_gene | CDR3aa | CDR3nt
many | TRBJ2-7 | TRBV12-3/TRBV12-4 | - | CASSSFRGEQYF | TGTGCCAGCAGTTCATTTCGGGGAGAGCAGTACTTC
- | TRBJ1-2 | TRBV18 | - | CASSPSGRPYGYTF | TGTGCCAGCTCACCCTCCGGACGGCCTTATGGCTACACCTTC
- | TRBJ2-1 | TRBV4-1 | TRBD2 | CASSQLETRLAGGNEQFF | TGCGCCAGCAGCCAACTGGAGACCCGACTAGCGGGGGGCAATGAGCAGTTCTTC
- | TRBJ2-5 | TRBV20-1 | TRBD2 | CSALRSSGGGQGETQYF | TGCAGTGCCCTACGGTCTAGCGGGGGGGGCCAGGGAGAGACCCAGTACTTC
- | TRBJ2-1 | TRBV6-1 | TRBD2 | CASRAGRAGAGYNEQFF | TGTGCCAGCAGGGCAGGTCGAGCGGGAGCAGGGTACAATGAGCAGTTCTTC
few | TRBJ2-3 | TRBV2 | - | CASIGTLTDTQYF | TGTGCCAGCATTGGGACCCTAACAGATACGCAGTATTTT
- | TRBJ2-5 | TRBV29-1 | - | CSVPRFASSKETQYF | TGCAGCGTTCCTCGGTTCGCTAGCAGTAAAGAGACCCAGTACTTC
few | TRBJ2-6 | TRBV20-1 | - | CSARDVQAVGANVLTF | TGCAGTGCTAGAGATGTCCAGGCGGTGGGGGCCAACGTCCTGACTTTC
- | TRBJ2-7 | TRBV29-1 | - | CSVRAGEQYF | TGCAGCGTCAGGGCCGGTGAGCAGTACTTC
- | TRBJ1-4 | TRBV4-1 | - | CASSQDPGSNEKLFF | TGCGCCAGCAGCCAAGATCCGGGTTCTAATGAAAAACTGTTTTTT
many | TRBJ2-1 | TRBV4-1 | - | CASSQDAGRSYNEQFF | TGCGCCAGCAGCCAAGATGCTGGGCGTTCCTACAATGAGCAGTTCTTC
many | TRBJ2-1 | TRBV7-6 | TRBD2 | CASSLGILAGASYNEQFF | TGTGCCAGCAGCTTAGGGATTCTAGCGGGAGCCTCCTACAATGAGCAGTTCTTC
- | TRBJ2-4 | TRBV5-4 | TRBD2 | CACSHPGLREAENIQYF | TGTGCCTGCAGTCATCCCGGCCTCCGGGAGGCGGAAAACATTCAGTACTTC
- | TRBJ2-6 | TRBV20-1 | - | CSAKGVPGGGANVLTF | TGCAGTGCTAAGGGGGTCCCGGGGGGAGGGGCCAACGTCCTGACTTTC
many | TRBJ1-2 | TRBV7-8 | - | CASSSGQYGYTF | TGTGCCAGCAGCTCCGGACAGTATGGCTACACCTTC
many | TRBJ2-7 | TRBV7-8 | - | CASSARDSAYEQYF | TGTGCCAGTAGCGCGAGGGATTCCGCTTACGAGCAGTACTTC
many | TRBJ2-7 | TRBV7-2 | TRBD2 | CASSLVAGAGEQYF | TGTGCCAGCAGCTTAGTGGCGGGAGCAGGCGAGCAGTACTTC
many | TRBJ1-5 | TRBV12-3/TRBV12-4 | TRBD1 | CASRDRGNQPQHF | TGTGCCAGCAGGGACAGGGGCAATCAGCCCCAGCATTTT
few | TRBJ1-2 | TRBV7-8 | - | CASSFSTNYGYTF | TGTGCCAGCAGCTTTTCGACTAACTATGGCTACACCTTC
- | TRBJ2-1 | TRBV19 | - | CASRIPGSNEQFF | TGTGCCAGTAGGATCCCGGGCTCCAACGAGCAGTTCTTC
few | TRBJ1-3 | TRBV28 | - | CASRGTGGQSTIYF | TGTGCCAGCAGGGGGACCGGGGGGCAATCCACCATATATTTT
many | TRBJ2-7 | TRBV28 | TRBD1 | CASSLGQGVYEQYF | TGTGCCAGCAGCTTGGGACAGGGGGTCTACGAGCAGTACTTC
few | TRBJ2-2 | TRBV7-6 | - | CASSRRGGATGELFF | TGTGCCAGCAGCCGCCGCGGCGGGGCCACCGGGGAGCTGTTTTTT
few | TRBJ1-4 | TRBV7-8 | - | CASSLRGRLNEKLFF | TGTGCCAGCAGCTTAAGAGGGCGGCTAAATGAAAAACTGTTTTTT
few | TRBJ2-3 | TRBV20-1 | - | CSALTGFKDTQYF | TGCAGTGCTTTAACAGGGTTCAAGGATACGCAGTATTTT
- | TRBJ1-5 | TRBV6-8 | TRBD1 | CASSGDRAQPQHF | TGTGCCAGCAGTGGGGACAGGGCGCAGCCCCAGCATTTT
- | TRBJ2-3 | TRBV7-2 | TRBD2 | CASSLGHGAGGDTQYF | TGTGCCAGCAGCTTGGGCCACGGGGCGGGGGGGGATACGCAGTATTTT
- | TRBJ2-7 | TRBV10-2 | TRBD1 | CASRTGGQPYEQYF | TGCGCCAGCAGGACAGGGGGCCAACCCTACGAGCAGTACTTC
few | TRBJ2-2 | TRBV7-4 | - | CASSWTVNTGELFF | TGTGCCAGCAGCTGGACGGTGAACACCGGGGAGCTGTTTTTT
- | TRBJ2-7 | TRBV27 | - | CASRKDLHSSYEQYF | TGTGCCAGCAGGAAGGATCTTCACAGCTCCTACGAGCAGTACTTC
- | TRBJ2-4 | TRBV20-1 | - | CSARGLANNIQYF | TGCAGTGCTAGGGGGCTAGCGAACAACATTCAGTACTTC
- | TRBJ2-7 | TRBV12-3/TRBV12-4 | - | CASSLTGWHEQYF | TGTGCCAGCAGTTTAACAGGGTGGCACGAGCAGTACTTC
few | TRBJ1-4 | TRBV2 | - | CASSDRYEKLFF | TGTGCCAGCAGTGACAGATATGAAAAACTGTTTTTT
- | TRBJ2-1 | TRBV12-3/TRBV12-4 | - | CASSLAQWNNEQFF | TGTGCCAGCAGTTTAGCGCAATGGAACAATGAGCAGTTCTTC
- | TRBJ2-7 | TRBV20-1 | TRBD2 | CSARDGGGIGYEQYF | TGCAGTGCTAGAGATGGGGGGGGAATTGGCTACGAGCAGTACTTC
- | TRBJ1-4 | TRBV6-6 | - | CASSYSNRLNEKLFF | TGTGCCAGCAGTTACTCAAACAGGCTTAATGAAAAACTGTTTTTT